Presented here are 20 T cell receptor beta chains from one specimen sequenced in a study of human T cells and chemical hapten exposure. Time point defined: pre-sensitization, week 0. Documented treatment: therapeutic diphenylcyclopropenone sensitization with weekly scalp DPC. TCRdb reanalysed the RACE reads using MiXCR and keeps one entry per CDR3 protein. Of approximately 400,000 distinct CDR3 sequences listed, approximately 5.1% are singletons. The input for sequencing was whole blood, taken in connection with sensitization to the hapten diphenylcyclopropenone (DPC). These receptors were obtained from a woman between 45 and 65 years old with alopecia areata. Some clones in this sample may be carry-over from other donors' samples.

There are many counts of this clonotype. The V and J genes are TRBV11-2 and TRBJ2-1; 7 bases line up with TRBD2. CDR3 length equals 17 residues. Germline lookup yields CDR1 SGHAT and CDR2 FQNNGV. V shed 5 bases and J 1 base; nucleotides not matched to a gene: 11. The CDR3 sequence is CASSLAATGGSYNEQFF. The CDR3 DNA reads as TGTGCCAGCAGCCTTGCCGCGACCGGGGGGTCCTACAATGAGCAGTTCTTC.

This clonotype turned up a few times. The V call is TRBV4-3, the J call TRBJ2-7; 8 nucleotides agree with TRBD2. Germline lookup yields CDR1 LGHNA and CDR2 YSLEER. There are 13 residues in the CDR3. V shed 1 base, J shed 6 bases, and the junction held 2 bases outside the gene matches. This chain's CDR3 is CASSQGLATEQYF. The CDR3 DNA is TGCGCCAGCAGCCAAGGACTAGCGACCGAGCAGTACTTC.

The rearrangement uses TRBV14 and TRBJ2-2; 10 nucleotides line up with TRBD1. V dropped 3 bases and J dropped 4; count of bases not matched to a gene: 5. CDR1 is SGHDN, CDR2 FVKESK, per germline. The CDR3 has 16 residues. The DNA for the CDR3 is TGTGCCAGCAGCCACGACAGGGGGCTCCGCACCGGGGAGCTGTTTTTT. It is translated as CASSHDRGLRTGELFF.

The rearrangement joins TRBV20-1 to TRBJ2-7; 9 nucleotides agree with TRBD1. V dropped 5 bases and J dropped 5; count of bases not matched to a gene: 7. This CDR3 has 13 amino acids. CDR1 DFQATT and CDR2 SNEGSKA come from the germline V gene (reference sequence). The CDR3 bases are TGCAGTGCTCCCGGGACAGGGTTTAACGAGCAGTACTTC. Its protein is CSAPGTGFNEQYF.

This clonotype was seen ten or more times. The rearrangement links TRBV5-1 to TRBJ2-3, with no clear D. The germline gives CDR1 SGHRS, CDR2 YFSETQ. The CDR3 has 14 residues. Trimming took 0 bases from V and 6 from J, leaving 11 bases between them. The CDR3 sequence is CASSLAGVLDTQYF. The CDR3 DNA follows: TGCGCCAGCAGCTTGGCTGGGGTTTTGGATACGCAGTATTTT. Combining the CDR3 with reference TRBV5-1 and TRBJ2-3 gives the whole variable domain KAGVTQTPRYLIKTRGQQVTLSCSPISGHRSVSWYQQTPGQGLQFLFEYFSETQRNKGNFPGRFSGRQFSNSRSEMNVSTLELGDSALYLCASSLAGVLDTQYFGPGTRLTVL.

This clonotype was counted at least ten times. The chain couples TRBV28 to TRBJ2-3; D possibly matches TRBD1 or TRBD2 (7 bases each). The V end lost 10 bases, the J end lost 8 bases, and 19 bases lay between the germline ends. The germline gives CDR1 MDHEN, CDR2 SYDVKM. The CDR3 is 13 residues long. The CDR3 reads CANQNRGGSTQYF. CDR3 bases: TGTGCCAATCAGAACAGGGGAGGGAGTACGCAGTATTTT.

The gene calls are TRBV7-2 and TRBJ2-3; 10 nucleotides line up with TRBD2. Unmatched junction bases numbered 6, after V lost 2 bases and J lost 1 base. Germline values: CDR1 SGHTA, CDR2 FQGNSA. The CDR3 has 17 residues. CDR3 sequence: CASSLKTAGGRTDTQYF. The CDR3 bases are TGTGCCAGCAGCTTAAAGACAGCGGGAGGGCGCACAGATACGCAGTATTTT.

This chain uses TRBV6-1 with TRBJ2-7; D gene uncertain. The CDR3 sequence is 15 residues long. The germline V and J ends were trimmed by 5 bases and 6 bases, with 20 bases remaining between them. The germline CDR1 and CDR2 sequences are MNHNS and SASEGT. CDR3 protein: CASSFNSLVPGEQYF. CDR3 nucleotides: TGTGCCAGCAGTTTTAACAGTCTGGTCCCCGGCGAGCAGTACTTC.

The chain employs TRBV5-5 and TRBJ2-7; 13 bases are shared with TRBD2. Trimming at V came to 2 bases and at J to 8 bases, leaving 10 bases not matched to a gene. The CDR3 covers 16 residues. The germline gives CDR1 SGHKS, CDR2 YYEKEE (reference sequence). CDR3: CASSFGLAGAPGQQYF. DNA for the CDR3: TGTGCCAGCAGCTTCGGACTAGCGGGGGCGCCTGGGCAGCAGTACTTC.

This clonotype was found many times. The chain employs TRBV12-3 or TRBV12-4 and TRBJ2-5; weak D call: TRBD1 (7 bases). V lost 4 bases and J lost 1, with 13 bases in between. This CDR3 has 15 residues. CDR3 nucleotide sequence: TGTGCCAGCAGTTCAGGGGGGACCCTCCAAGAGACCCAGTACTTC. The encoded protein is CASSSGGTLQETQYF.

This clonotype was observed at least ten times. The CDR3 DNA follows: TGTGCCACCACCGAGAACCCCGGGCTTAATGAGCAGTTCTTC. Translating it yields CATTENPGLNEQFF. V gene TRBV15 combines with J gene TRBJ2-1; no firm D call. CDR1 and CDR2 from the germline V gene are LNHNV and YYDKDF (reference sequence). The CDR3 covers 14 residues. With 7 bases removed from V and 7 bases from J, the gap between germline ends came to 17 bases.

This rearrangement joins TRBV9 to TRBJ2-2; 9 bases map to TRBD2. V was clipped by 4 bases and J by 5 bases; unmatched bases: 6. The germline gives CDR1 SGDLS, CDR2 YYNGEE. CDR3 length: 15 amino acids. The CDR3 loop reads CASSSGLALTGELFF. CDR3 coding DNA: TGTGCCAGCAGCTCGGGACTAGCTTTAACCGGGGAGCTGTTTTTT.

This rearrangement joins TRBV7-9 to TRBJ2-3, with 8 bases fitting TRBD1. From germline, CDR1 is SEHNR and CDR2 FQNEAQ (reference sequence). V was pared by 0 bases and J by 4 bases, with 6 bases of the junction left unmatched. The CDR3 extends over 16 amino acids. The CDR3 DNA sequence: TGTGCCAGCAGCTTAGCGGGCCAGGGGGCTGCAGATACGCAGTATTTT. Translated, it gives CASSLAGQGAADTQYF.

The chain's CDR3 is CASRVTGLSGNTIYF. CDR3 DNA: TGTGCCAGCAGGGTGACAGGCCTCTCTGGAAACACCATATATTTT. The genes are TRBV6-6 and TRBJ1-3; maybe TRBD1 (6 bases). V was shortened by 6 bases and J by 0 bases, with 12 bases between the two germline ends. CDR3 length equals 15 residues. The germline V gene has CDR1 MNHNY and CDR2 SVGAGI (reference sequence).

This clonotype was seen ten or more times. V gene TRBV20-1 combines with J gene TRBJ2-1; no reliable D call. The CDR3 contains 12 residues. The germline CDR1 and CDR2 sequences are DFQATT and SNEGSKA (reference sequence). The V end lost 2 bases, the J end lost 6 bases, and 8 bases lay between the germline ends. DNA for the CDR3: TGCAGTGCTAGACAAGGTAGCAATGAGCAGTTCTTC. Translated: CSARQGSNEQFF.

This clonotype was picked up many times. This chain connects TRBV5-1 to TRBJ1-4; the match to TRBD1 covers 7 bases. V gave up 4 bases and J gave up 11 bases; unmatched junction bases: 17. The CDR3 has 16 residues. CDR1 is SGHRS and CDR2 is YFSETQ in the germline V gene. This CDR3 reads CASSPDSSTGLWKLFF. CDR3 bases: TGCGCCAGCAGCCCGGATTCCTCGACAGGGTTGTGGAAACTGTTTTTT.

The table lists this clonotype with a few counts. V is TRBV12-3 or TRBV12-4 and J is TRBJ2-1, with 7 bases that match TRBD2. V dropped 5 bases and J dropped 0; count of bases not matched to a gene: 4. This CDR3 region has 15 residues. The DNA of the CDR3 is TGTGCCAGCAGTCAAAAGCGGGGCTCCTACAATGAGCAGTTCTTC. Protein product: CASSQKRGSYNEQFF.

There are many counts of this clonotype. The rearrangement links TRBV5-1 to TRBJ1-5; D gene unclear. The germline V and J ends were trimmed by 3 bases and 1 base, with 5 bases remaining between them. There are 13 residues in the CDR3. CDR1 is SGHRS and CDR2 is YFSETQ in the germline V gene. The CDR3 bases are TGCGCCAGCAGCTCGGACAGCAATCAGCCCCAGCATTTT. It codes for CASSSDSNQPQHF.

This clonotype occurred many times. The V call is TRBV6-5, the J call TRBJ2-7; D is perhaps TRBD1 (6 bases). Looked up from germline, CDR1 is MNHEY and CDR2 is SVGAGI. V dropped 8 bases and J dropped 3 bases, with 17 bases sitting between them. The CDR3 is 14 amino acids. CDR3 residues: CASARVGAFYEQYF. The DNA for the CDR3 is TGTGCCAGCGCCAGAGTGGGGGCCTTCTACGAGCAGTACTTC.

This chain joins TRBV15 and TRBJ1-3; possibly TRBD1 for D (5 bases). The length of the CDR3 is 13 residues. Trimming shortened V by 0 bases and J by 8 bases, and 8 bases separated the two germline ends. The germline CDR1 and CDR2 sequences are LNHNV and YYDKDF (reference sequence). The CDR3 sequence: CATSREGVDTIYF. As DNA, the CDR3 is TGTGCCACCAGCAGAGAAGGGGTAGACACCATATATTTT.